This T cell receptor beta chain is drawn from a study of blood T cell repertoires in COVID-19. Study-wide context: Italy, Spain and the United States were the sources of the convalescent and acute COVID-19 samples. From T cells, B-cell-depleted T cells, or PBMCs came the material, which was cDNA or gDNA.

With V trimmed by 5 bases and J by 10 bases, 4 bases remained unmatched. CDR1 is MNHEY and CDR2 is SVGAGI in the germline V gene. The CDR3 sequence is 13 residues long. Authors' analysis steps: It was from reference gene primer amplification that nucleated cell counts were estimated. Data came from immunoSEQ multiplex PCR; TCRdb stores just in-frame clones and leaves some out. From that table come the V and J calls and clone size; the DNA was used to work out D and trimming. Of 60,000 to 85,000 clones detected, 84% appear once; the ten largest clones hold 30% to 45%. The chain carries TRBV6-5 and TRBJ2-3; 12 bases agree with TRBD2. This TCR was sampled from a man between 65 and 80 years old with acute or convalescent COVID-19. Sequencing was performed on peripheral blood. CDR3 DNA: TGTGCCAGCAGTACTAGCGGGGGGTTTGCGCAGTATTTT. It specifies CASSTSGGFAQYF.